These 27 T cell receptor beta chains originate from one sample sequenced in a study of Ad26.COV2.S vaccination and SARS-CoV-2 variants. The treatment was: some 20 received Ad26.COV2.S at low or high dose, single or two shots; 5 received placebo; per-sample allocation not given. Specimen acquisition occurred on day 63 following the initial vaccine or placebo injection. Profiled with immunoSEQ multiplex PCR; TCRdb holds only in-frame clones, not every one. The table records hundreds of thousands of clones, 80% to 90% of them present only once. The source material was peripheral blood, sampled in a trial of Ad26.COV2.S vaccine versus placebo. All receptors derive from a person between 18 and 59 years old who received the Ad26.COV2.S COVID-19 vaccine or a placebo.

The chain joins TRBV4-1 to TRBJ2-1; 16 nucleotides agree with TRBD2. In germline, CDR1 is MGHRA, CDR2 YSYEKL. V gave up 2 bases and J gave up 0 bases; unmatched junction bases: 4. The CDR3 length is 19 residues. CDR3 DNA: TGCGCCAGCAGCCAACGGGGACTAGCGGGGGGGCCCTCCTACAATGAGCAGTTCTTC. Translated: CASSQRGLAGGPSYNEQFF.

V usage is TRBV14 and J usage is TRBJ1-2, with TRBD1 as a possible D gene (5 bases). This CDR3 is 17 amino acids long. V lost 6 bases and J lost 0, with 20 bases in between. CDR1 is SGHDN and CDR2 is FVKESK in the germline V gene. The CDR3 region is CASSVRLRGASNYGYTF. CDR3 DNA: TGTGCCAGCAGTGTCAGGTTGCGCGGGGCTTCTAACTATGGCTACACCTTC. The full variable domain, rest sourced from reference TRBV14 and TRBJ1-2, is EAGVTQFPSHSVIEKGQTVTLRCDPISGHDNLYWYRRVMGKEIKFLLHFVKESKQDESGMPNNRFLAERTGGTYSTLKVQPAELEDSGVYFCASSVRLRGASNYGYTFGSGTRLTVV.

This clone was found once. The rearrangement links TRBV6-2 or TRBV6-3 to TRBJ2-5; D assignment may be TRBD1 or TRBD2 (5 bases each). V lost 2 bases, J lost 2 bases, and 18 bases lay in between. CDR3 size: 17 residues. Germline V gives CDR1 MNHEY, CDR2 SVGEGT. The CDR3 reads CASSYRRGQNNQETQYF. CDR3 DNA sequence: TGTGCCAGCAGTTACCGTCGGGGCCAGAACAATCAAGAGACCCAGTACTTC.

In DNA, the CDR3 is TGTGCCAGCTCAGCGCCAGGATCCGGCTATGGCTACACCTTC. It encodes CASSAPGSGYGYTF. The rearrangement uses TRBV18 and TRBJ1-2; D unclear. The CDR3 contains 14 residues. V lost 5 bases and J lost 4, with 14 bases in between. The germline gives CDR1 KGHSH, CDR2 LQKENI.

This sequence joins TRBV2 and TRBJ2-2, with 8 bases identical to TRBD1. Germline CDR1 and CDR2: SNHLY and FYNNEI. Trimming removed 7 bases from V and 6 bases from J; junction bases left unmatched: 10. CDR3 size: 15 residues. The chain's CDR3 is CASKRQGLAAGELFF. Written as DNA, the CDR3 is TGTGCCAGCAAAAGACAGGGGCTTGCGGCCGGGGAGCTGTTTTTT.

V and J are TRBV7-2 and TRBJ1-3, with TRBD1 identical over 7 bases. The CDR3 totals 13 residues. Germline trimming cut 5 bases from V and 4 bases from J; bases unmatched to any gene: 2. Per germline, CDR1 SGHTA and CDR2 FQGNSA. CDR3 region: CASSATGGNTIYF. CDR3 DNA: TGTGCCAGCAGCGCGACAGGGGGAAACACCATATATTTT.

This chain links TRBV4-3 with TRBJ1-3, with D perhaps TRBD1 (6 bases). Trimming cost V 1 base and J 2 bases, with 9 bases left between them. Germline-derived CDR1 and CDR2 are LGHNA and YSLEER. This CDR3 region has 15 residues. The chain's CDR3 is CASSQGGGTGNTIYF. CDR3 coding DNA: TGCGCCAGCAGCCAAGGGGGGGGCACTGGAAACACCATATATTTT.

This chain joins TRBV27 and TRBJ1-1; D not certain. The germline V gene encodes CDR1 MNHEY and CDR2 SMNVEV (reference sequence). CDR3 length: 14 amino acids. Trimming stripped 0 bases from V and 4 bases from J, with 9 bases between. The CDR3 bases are TGTGCCAGCAGTTTATCGGGTTTCAGCACTGAAGCTTTCTTT. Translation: CASSLSGFSTEAFF.

DNA for the CDR3: TGTGCCTGGGGGAGGGGGACCTATAATTCACCCCTCCACTTT. It specifies CAWGRGTYNSPLHF. This sequence joins TRBV30 and TRBJ1-6; perhaps TRBD1 as D (6 bases). The V end was cut by 5 bases, the J end by 2 bases, with 10 bases between. CDR1 and CDR2 (germline): GTSNPN, SVGIG (reference sequence). The CDR3 has 14 residues.

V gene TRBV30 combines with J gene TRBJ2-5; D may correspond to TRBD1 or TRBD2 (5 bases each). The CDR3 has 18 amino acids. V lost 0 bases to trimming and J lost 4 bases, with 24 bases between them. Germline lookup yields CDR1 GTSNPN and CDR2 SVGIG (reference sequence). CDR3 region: CAWSVPVGEWASGETQYF. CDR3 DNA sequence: TGTGCCTGGAGTGTACCCGTGGGGGAGTGGGCATCGGGAGAGACCCAGTACTTC.

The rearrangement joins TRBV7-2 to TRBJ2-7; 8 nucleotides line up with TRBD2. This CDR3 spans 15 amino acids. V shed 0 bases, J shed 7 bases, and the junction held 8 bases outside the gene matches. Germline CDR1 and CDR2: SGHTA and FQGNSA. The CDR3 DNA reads TGTGCCAGCAGCTTAGCAGTAGCGGGAAAAGGGGAGCAGTACTTC. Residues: CASSLAVAGKGEQYF.

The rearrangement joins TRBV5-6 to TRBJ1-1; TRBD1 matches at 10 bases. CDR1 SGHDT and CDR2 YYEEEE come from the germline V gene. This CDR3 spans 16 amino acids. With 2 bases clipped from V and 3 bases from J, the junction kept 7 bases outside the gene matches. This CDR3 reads CASSFGTGTGDTEAFF. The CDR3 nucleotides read TGTGCCAGCAGCTTTGGGACCGGGACAGGGGACACTGAAGCTTTCTTT.

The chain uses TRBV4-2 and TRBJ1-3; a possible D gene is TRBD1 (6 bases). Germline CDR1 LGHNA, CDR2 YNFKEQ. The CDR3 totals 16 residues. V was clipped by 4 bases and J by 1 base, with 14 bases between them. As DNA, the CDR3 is TGTGCCAGCAGCCGCACACAGGGTCGTTCTGGAAACACCATATATTTT. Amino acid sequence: CASSRTQGRSGNTIYF.

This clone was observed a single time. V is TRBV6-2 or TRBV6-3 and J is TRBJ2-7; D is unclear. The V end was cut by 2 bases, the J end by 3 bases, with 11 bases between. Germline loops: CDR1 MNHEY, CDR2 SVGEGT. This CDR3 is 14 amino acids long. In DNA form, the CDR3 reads TGTGCCAGCAGTTACGTGGGCGGAAACTACGAGCAGTACTTC. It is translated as CASSYVGGNYEQYF.

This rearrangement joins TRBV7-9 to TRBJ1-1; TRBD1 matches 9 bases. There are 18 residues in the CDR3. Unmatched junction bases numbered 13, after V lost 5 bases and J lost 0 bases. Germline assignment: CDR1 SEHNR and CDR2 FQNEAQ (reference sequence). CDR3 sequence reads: CASSDPMDRGLMNTEAFF. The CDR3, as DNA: TGTGCCAGCAGCGACCCTATGGACAGGGGACTAATGAACACTGAAGCTTTCTTT.

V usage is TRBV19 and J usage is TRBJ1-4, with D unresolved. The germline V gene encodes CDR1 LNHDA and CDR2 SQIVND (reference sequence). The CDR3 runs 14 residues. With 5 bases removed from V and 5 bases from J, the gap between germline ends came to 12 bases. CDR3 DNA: TGTGCCAGTAGTTCGTACACCGAGAATGAAAAACTGTTTTTT. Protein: CASSSYTENEKLFF.

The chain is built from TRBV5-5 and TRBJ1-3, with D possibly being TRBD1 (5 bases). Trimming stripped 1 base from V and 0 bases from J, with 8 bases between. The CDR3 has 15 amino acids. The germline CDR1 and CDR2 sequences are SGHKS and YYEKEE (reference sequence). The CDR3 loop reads CASSLLGTSGNTIYF. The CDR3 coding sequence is TGTGCCAGCAGCTTGTTGGGGACCTCTGGAAACACCATATATTTT.

The chain's CDR3 is CASSEVTLAGGPDTQYF. The DNA of the CDR3 is TGTGCCAGCAGTGAGGTAACCCTGGCAGGGGGACCAGATACGCAGTATTTT. This rearrangement joins TRBV2 to TRBJ2-3; 7 nucleotides align to TRBD1. Losses at the gene ends were 3 bases for V and 4 bases for J; bases not matched to a gene: 13. CDR1 and CDR2 from the germline V gene are SNHLY and FYNNEI. The CDR3 loop spans 17 amino acids.

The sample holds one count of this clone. CDR3 region: CASSEEAASSSSYNEQFF. The CDR3 DNA reads as TGCGCCAGCAGCGAGGAAGCGGCTAGTTCCAGCTCCTACAATGAGCAGTTCTTC. This chain links TRBV4-1 with TRBJ2-1; tentatively, D is TRBD2 (5 bases). V lost 5 bases and J 0 bases, leaving 20 bases between the germline ends. This CDR3 is 18 amino acids long. The germline gives CDR1 MGHRA, CDR2 YSYEKL.

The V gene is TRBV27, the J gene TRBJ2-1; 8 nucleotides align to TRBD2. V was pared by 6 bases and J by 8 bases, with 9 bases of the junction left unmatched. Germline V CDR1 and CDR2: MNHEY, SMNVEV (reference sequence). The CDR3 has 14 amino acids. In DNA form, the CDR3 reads TGTGCCAGCAGCTCGCTCGGACTAGCCGATGAGCAGTTCTTC. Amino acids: CASSSLGLADEQFF.

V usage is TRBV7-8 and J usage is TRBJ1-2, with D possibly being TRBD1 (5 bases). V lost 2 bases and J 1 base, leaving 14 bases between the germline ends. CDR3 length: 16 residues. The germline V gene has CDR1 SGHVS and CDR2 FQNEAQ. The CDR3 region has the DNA TGTGCCAGCAGCTTATATGGGATGACAGTTAACTATGGCTACACCTTC. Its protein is CASSLYGMTVNYGYTF.

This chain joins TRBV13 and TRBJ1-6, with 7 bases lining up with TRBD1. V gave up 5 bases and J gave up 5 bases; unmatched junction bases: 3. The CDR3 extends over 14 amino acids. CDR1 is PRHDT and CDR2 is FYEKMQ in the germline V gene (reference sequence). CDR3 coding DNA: TGTGCCAGCAGCCCCGGGACAGATAATTCACCCCTCCACTTT. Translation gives CASSPGTDNSPLHF.

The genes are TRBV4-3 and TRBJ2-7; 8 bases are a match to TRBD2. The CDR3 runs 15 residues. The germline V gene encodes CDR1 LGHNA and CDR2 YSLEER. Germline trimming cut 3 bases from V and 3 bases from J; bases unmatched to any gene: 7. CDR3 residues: CASSHDLAGHYEQYF. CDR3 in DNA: TGCGCCAGCAGCCATGACCTAGCGGGTCACTACGAGCAGTACTTC.

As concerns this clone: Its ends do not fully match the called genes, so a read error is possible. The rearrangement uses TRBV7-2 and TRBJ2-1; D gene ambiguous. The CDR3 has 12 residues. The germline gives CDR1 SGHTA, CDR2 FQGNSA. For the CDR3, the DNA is TGTGCCAGCAGCTTAGGACCAACTGAGGAGTTCTTC. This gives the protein CASSLGPTEEFF.

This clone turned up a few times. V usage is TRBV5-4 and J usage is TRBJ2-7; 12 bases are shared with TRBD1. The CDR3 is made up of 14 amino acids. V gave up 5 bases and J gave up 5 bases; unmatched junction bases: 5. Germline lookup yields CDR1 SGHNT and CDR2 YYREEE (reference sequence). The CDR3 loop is CASRMGQGANEQYF. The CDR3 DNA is TGTGCCAGCAGGATGGGACAGGGGGCGAACGAGCAGTACTTC.

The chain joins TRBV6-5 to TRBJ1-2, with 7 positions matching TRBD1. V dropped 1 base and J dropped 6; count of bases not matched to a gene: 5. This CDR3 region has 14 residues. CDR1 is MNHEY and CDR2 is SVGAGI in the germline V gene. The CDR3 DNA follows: TGTGCCAGCAGTTACTTGGGACAGAAACATGGCTACACCTTC. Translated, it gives CASSYLGQKHGYTF.

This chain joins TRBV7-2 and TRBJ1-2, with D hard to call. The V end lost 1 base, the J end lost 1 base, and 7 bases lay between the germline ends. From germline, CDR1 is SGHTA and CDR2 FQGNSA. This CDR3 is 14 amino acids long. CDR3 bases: TGTGCCAGCAGCTTAGTTGGTATTAACTATGGCTACACCTTC. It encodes CASSLVGINYGYTF.